Following are 2 T cell receptor beta chains from one sample sequenced in a study of T cells in Graves' hyperthyroidism and ophthalmopathy. TCR beta CDR3 regions were amplified from RNA. The HTBI primer set was used in a first-round RT-PCR of the TCR CDR3. One entry per CDR3 protein results from TCRdb running MiXCR on the multiplex PCR reads. This repertoire shows some 770,000 distinct CDR3 sequences, around 15% found once; its top ten account for 8.4%. The sequenced sample consisted of blood. Receptors originate from a man aged 18 to 35 with Graves' hyperthyroidism.

Only a few counts were recorded for this clonotype. The chain links TRBV28 to TRBJ2-2; 9 nucleotides line up with TRBD1. The CDR3 is 15 residues long. Germline assignment: CDR1 MDHEN and CDR2 SYDVKM. After removal of 6 bases from V and 5 bases from J, the junction contained 7 bases not matched to a gene. DNA for the CDR3: TGTGCCAGCAGCACAGGGGGCTCGTGGACCGGGGAGCTGTTTTTT. It yields the protein CASSTGGSWTGELFF.

The table lists this clonotype with many counts. A junction end diverges from the germline sequence, so it may reflect a read error. The V gene is TRBV5-1, the J gene TRBJ2-2, with TRBD2 matching 7 bases. The CDR3 has 13 residues. The V gene's germline CDR1 is SGHRS and CDR2 YFSETQ. CDR3 residues: CASSGRGTGELFF. The CDR3 DNA reads as TGTGCCAGCAGTGGGCGGGGGACCGGGGAGCTGTTTTTT. Looking up the rest from reference TRBV5-1 and TRBJ2-2 gives the full variable domain: KAGVTQTPRYLIKTRGQQVTLSCSPISGHRSVSWYQQTPGQGLQFLFEYFSETQRNKGNFPGRFSGRQFSNSRSEMNVSTLELGDSALYLCASSGRGTGELFFGEGSRLTVL.